Below are 17 T cell receptor beta chains sequenced from a single sample in a study of blood T cell repertoires in COVID-19. Produced via immunoSEQ multiplex PCR; TCRdb's table is partial and in-frame only. The data contain 130,000 to 150,000 clones, more than 65% of them seen just once; the ten biggest clones take up about 7%. The specimen sequenced was peripheral blood. These receptors originate from a woman in her forties or fifties in a cohort sampled during active or convalescent COVID-19.

V usage is TRBV3-1 (or the pseudogene TRBV3-2) and J usage is TRBJ1-1; 8 bases align to TRBD1. CDR3 length: 14 residues. V lost 1 base, J lost 7 bases, and 5 bases stayed unmatched. Germline CDR1 reads LGHDT; CDR2 reads YNNKEL (reference sequence). The CDR3 is CASSQAGTGNEAFF. For the CDR3, the DNA is TGTGCCAGCAGCCAAGCCGGGACAGGAAATGAAGCTTTCTTT.

The rearrangement joins TRBV11-2 to TRBJ1-1; D ambiguous. The V end lost 5 bases, the J end lost 1 base, and 26 bases lay between the germline ends. The CDR3 runs to 19 residues. Germline V gene lookup returns CDR1 SGHAT and CDR2 FQNNGV. The CDR3 coding sequence is TGTGCCAGCAGCGACCGGTTTTTATATACGACATTCTCGAACACTGAAGCTTTCTTT. Its translation: CASSDRFLYTTFSNTEAFF.

This chain connects TRBV6-1 to TRBJ1-1; maybe TRBD1 (6 bases). The CDR3 consists of 14 residues. V lost 3 bases and J lost 1, with 9 bases in between. CDR1 is MNHNS, CDR2 SASEGT, per germline. Here the CDR3 DNA reads TGTGCCAGCAGTGATCACAGGGAGAACACTGAAGCTTTCTTT. The encoded protein is CASSDHRENTEAFF.

CDR3 sequence reads: CASSLGSPPSRVDGNEQFF. For the CDR3, the DNA is TGTGCCAGCAGCTTAGGATCCCCGCCCTCCAGGGTGGACGGGAATGAGCAGTTCTTC. The chain recombines TRBV7-8 with TRBJ2-1; tentative D call: TRBD1 (5 bases). V gave up 1 base and J gave up 7 bases, with 26 bases separating them. The CDR3 sequence is 19 residues long. Looked up from germline, CDR1 is SGHVS and CDR2 is FQNEAQ.

V usage is TRBV19 and J usage is TRBJ2-7; TRBD1 might be the D (5 bases). Trimming removed 1 base at V and 4 bases at J, with 14 bases between. The CDR3 is 15 residues long. Looked up from germline, CDR1 is LNHDA and CDR2 is SQIVND (reference sequence). CDR3 sequence: CASSIGEGVLYEQYF. CDR3 coding DNA: TGTGCCAGTAGTATAGGGGAAGGGGTCTTATACGAGCAGTACTTC.

This chain links TRBV6-2 or TRBV6-3 with TRBJ1-1; D not certain. The length of the CDR3 is 15 residues. The germline gives CDR1 MNHEY, CDR2 SVGEGT. V was cut by 4 bases and J by 3 bases, with 15 bases left in between. CDR3 coding DNA: TGTGCCAGCAGTTCCGCGGGAGCTGGCGACACTGAAGCTTTCTTT. Translating it yields CASSSAGAGDTEAFF.

The rearrangement joins TRBV5-4 to TRBJ1-6, with TRBD1 identical over 10 bases. J lost 7 bases, V lost 5 bases, and 6 bases had no gene match. Germline V gives CDR1 SGHNT, CDR2 YYREEE (reference sequence). The CDR3 totals 15 residues. CDR3: CASRSTGGANSPLHF. CDR3 coding DNA: TGTGCCAGCAGATCGACAGGGGGCGCGAATTCACCCCTCCACTTT.

This clone was observed a handful of times. The chain links TRBV12-3 or TRBV12-4 to TRBJ1-6, with D possibly TRBD1 on 5 matching bases. V gave up 3 bases and J gave up 8 bases, with 8 bases separating them. The CDR3 runs 13 residues. The CDR3 loop reads CASSLTRDSPLHF. In DNA form, the CDR3 reads TGTGCCAGCAGTTTGACCAGGGATTCACCCCTCCACTTT.

The chain combines TRBV10-2 with TRBJ2-5; 9 nucleotides match TRBD2. The J segment lost 5 bases and the V segment lost 0 bases, leaving 7 bases of the junction unmatched. Germline lookup yields CDR1 WSHSY and CDR2 SAAADI. This CDR3 contains 16 residues. CDR3 sequence reads: CASSESMAGGKETQYF. CDR3 bases: TGCGCCAGCAGTGAGTCGATGGCGGGGGGGAAGGAGACCCAGTACTTC.

The chain recombines TRBV10-2 with TRBJ2-6, with D maybe TRBD1 (6 bases). This CDR3 has 14 amino acids. V lost 9 bases and J lost 2, with 11 bases in between. Germline V gene lookup returns CDR1 WSHSY and CDR2 SAAADI. Here the CDR3 reads CASLRGPGANVLTF. In DNA form, the CDR3 reads TGCGCCAGTCTCAGGGGACCTGGGGCCAACGTCCTGACTTTC.

The J gene is TRBJ1-1, the V gene TRBV25-1; D perhaps matches TRBD1 (5 bases). The V and J ends lost 5 bases and 4 bases respectively, with 14 bases between them. Germline CDR1 and CDR2: MGHDK and SYGVNS. The CDR3 runs 14 residues. CDR3 coding DNA: TGTGCCAGCAGTCCTATGGGGAGGGGCACTGAAGCTTTCTTT. Translating it yields CASSPMGRGTEAFF. Drawing the rest from reference TRBV25-1 and TRBJ1-1, the complete variable domain is EADIYQTPRYLVIGTGKKITLECSQTMGHDKMYWYQQDPGMELHLIHYSYGVNSTEKGDLSSESTVSRIRTEHFPLTLESARPSHTSQYLCASSPMGRGTEAFFGQGTRLTVV.

This clone was seen only a few times. The chain uses TRBV2 and TRBJ1-4, with 7 bases aligning to TRBD1. This CDR3 contains 17 residues. The germline CDR1 and CDR2 sequences are SNHLY and FYNNEI. V was clipped by 5 bases and J by 3 bases; unmatched bases: 12. CDR3 in amino acids: CASSSAQGVLANEKLFF. In nucleotides, the CDR3 is TGTGCCAGCAGTTCCGCCCAGGGGGTCTTAGCTAATGAAAAACTGTTTTTT. The full variable domain, with the rest looked up from reference TRBV2 and TRBJ1-4, is EPEVTQTPSHQVTQMGQEVILRCVPISNHLYFYWYRQILGQKVEFLVSFYNNEISEKSEIFDDQFSVERPDGSNFTLKIRSTKLEDSAMYFCASSSAQGVLANEKLFFGSGTQLSVL.

The chain recombines TRBV13 with TRBJ1-6, with D possibly matching TRBD1 (5 bases). The CDR3 sequence is 14 residues long. Trimming shortened V by 5 bases and J by 4 bases, and 9 bases separated the two germline ends. The germline V gene has CDR1 PRHDT and CDR2 FYEKMQ (reference sequence). The CDR3 nucleotides read TGTGCCAGCAGCGCGGGGCCTTATAATTCACCCCTCCACTTT. It specifies CASSAGPYNSPLHF.

The rearrangement links TRBV7-3 to TRBJ1-1, with D possibly being TRBD1 (6 bases). Germline V gene lookup returns CDR1 SGHTA and CDR2 FQGTGA. This CDR3 region has 14 residues. V lost 3 bases and J lost 5, with 13 bases in between. As DNA, the CDR3 is TGTGCCAGCAGCTTTACAGGGCCAGGGACTGAAGCTTTCTTT. It translates to CASSFTGPGTEAFF. The full variable domain, in which reference TRBV7-3 and TRBJ1-1 provide the parts outside the CDR3, is GAGVSQTPSNKVTEKGKYVELRCDPISGHTALYWYRQSLGQGPEFLIYFQGTGAADDSGLPNDRFFAVRPEGSVSTLKIQRTERGDSAVYLCASSFTGPGTEAFFGQGTRLTVV.

This sequence joins TRBV7-2 and TRBJ1-6; possibly TRBD1 for D (5 bases). This CDR3 is 14 amino acids long. Germline V gives CDR1 SGHTA, CDR2 FQGNSA. V was shortened by 4 bases and J by 13 bases, with 17 bases between the two germline ends. The CDR3 DNA follows: TGTGCCAGCAGCTCCCCCCGGGGGGGGAAGCCCCTCCACTTT. Its translation is CASSSPRGGKPLHF.

The chain employs TRBV7-9 and TRBJ1-1; D is unclear. V lost 0 bases and J 1 base, leaving 15 bases between the germline ends. The CDR3 runs to 17 residues. In germline, CDR1 is SEHNR, CDR2 FQNEAQ (reference sequence). In nucleotides, the CDR3 is TGTGCCAGCAGCTTAGCGCCCTGGTACGCGAGGAACACTGAAGCTTTCTTT. As protein: CASSLAPWYARNTEAFF.

The V and J genes are TRBV5-1 and TRBJ2-3, with a possible D match to TRBD2 (6 bases). The V end was cut by 5 bases, the J end by 1 base, with 11 bases between. The CDR3 sequence is 14 residues long. Germline V gene lookup returns CDR1 SGHRS and CDR2 YFSETQ. This CDR3 is CASRVRLGTDTQYF. CDR3 coding DNA: TGCGCCAGCAGAGTACGACTAGGCACAGATACGCAGTATTTT. The full variable domain, in which reference TRBV5-1 and TRBJ2-3 provide the parts outside the CDR3, is KAGVTQTPRYLIKTRGQQVTLSCSPISGHRSVSWYQQTPGQGLQFLFEYFSETQRNKGNFPGRFSGRQFSNSRSEMNVSTLELGDSALYLCASRVRLGTDTQYFGPGTRLTVL.